The clone carrying this TCR beta chain was observed a few times. The term stable hyperthyroidism indicated an absence of ophthalmopathy within 18 months of follow-up. Hyperthyroidism patients were newly diagnosed, ill under 2 months, and aged 18 to 65 years. The source of the sample is a study of Graves' ophthalmopathy and Graves' hyperthyroidism. The CDR3 is made up of 17 amino acids. Germline CDR1 GTSNPN, CDR2 SVGIG (reference sequence). V was pared by 2 bases and J by 7 bases, with 12 bases of the junction left unmatched. Scientists amplified the TCR beta CDR3 regions from RNA transcripts. Second-round multiplex PCR followed a first-round RT-PCR using HTBI primers. MiXCR was run by TCRdb on the multiplex PCR reads, yielding one entry per CDR3 protein. The table records 620,000 or so distinct CDR3 sequences, around a fifth of them present only once.

The chain uses TRBV30 and TRBJ2-2, with 11 bases lining up with TRBD1. Sequencing was done on a sample of peripheral blood. The source is a young woman with stable Graves' hyperthyroidism. Some clones in this sample may be carry-over from other donors' samples. The CDR3 loop is CAWSFYRDRGVVGELFF. In DNA, the CDR3 is TGTGCCTGGAGTTTTTACCGGGACAGGGGGGTAGTCGGGGAGCTGTTTTTT. The complete variable domain, with remaining parts taken from reference TRBV30 and TRBJ2-2, reads SQTIHQWPATLVQPVGSPLSLECTVEGTSNPNLYWYRQAAGRGLQLLFYSVGIGQISSEVPQNLSASRPQDRQFILSSKKLLLSDSGFYLCAWSFYRDRGVVGELFFGEGSRLTVL.